Listed here are 25 T cell receptor beta chains from one sample, sequenced in a study of technical replicates of blood from several donors. Using immunoSEQ multiplex PCR, the repertoire was profiled, and TCRdb retains in-frame clones only, with some absent. Here the sample spans fewer than 95,000 clones, 94% being singletons. Material: T cells isolated from PBMCs. These receptors all come from a human donor in good health.

This clone is a singleton in its sample. V gene TRBV7-6 combines with J gene TRBJ2-3; TRBD2 is a possible D gene (7 bases). Germline V CDR1 and CDR2: SGHVS, FNYEAQ. The germline V and J ends were trimmed by 5 bases and 4 bases, with 19 bases remaining between them. This CDR3 is built from 16 residues. The CDR3 DNA follows: TGTGCCAGCAGCACTAGGGGGGGGGATGGGGCAGATACGCAGTATTTT. It codes for CASSTRGGDGADTQYF.

The V and J genes are TRBV30 and TRBJ1-1, with D possibly TRBD1 on 5 matching bases. Trimming took 3 bases from V and 11 from J, leaving 16 bases between them. The CDR3 has 12 residues. Germline V gene sequence: CDR1 GTSNPN, CDR2 SVGIG (reference sequence). CDR3 sequence reads: CAWRVGGGRAFF. DNA of the CDR3: TGTGCCTGGAGAGTGGGGGGAGGGCGGGCTTTCTTT.

The chain uses TRBV30 and TRBJ1-2; a weak D match, TRBD1 (5 bases). This CDR3 has 13 amino acids. V shed 0 bases and J shed 2 bases, with 7 bases lying between them. From germline, CDR1 is GTSNPN and CDR2 SVGIG (reference sequence). The CDR3 bases are TGTGCCTGGAGTGTAGCAGGGAACTATGGCTACACCTTC. Residues: CAWSVAGNYGYTF.

In its sample, this clone was seen once. DNA of the CDR3: TGTGCCAGCAGCCCCATAGCGGGAATAGCCCCCGAGCAGTACTTC. The encoded protein is CASSPIAGIAPEQYF. V gene TRBV7-9 combines with J gene TRBJ2-7; 8 nucleotides line up with TRBD2. Germline-derived CDR1 and CDR2 are SEHNR and FQNEAQ (reference sequence). V trimming: 5 bases; J trimming: 6 bases; junction bases outside the gene matches: 12. The CDR3 length is 15 residues.

V usage is TRBV7-9 and J usage is TRBJ2-1, with 7 bases identical to TRBD1. Germline V gives CDR1 SEHNR, CDR2 FQNEAQ (reference sequence). With 2 bases clipped from V and 4 bases from J, the junction kept 5 bases outside the gene matches. The CDR3 length is 15 residues. CDR3 loop: CASSLLYRGYNEQFF. As DNA, the CDR3 is TGTGCCAGCAGCTTACTCTACAGGGGATACAATGAGCAGTTCTTC.

This chain connects TRBV6-6 to TRBJ2-7; 12 positions agree with TRBD2. The germline V gene has CDR1 MNHNY and CDR2 SVGAGI (reference sequence). Trimming took 5 bases from V and 2 from J; bases not matched to a gene: 4. The CDR3 consists of 15 residues. The CDR3 region has the DNA TGTGCCAGCAGTCCTAGCGGGGGGGAGACCTACGAGCAGTACTTC. Translation: CASSPSGGETYEQYF.

This clone has only one observation. The CDR3 DNA sequence: TGTGCCAGCAGTGATCGATCGCGGGAGCGGCAGTTCTTC. It codes for CASSDRSRERQFF. The rearrangement uses TRBV2 and TRBJ2-1, with 7 positions matching TRBD2. Germline loops: CDR1 SNHLY, CDR2 FYNNEI. This CDR3 spans 13 amino acids. Trimming took 3 bases from V and 12 from J; bases not matched to a gene: 8.

The V call is TRBV28, the J call TRBJ2-3, with D possibly matching TRBD2 (6 bases). CDR1 is MDHEN and CDR2 is SYDVKM in the germline V gene. Trimming left V 0 bases short and J 2 bases short, with 15 bases between. CDR3 length: 17 amino acids. The CDR3 region has the DNA TGTGCCAGCAGTTTATGGAACATGGGACTGTACACAGATACGCAGTATTTT. It is translated as CASSLWNMGLYTDTQYF.

This clone was seen a single time. The J gene is TRBJ2-7, the V gene TRBV28, with TRBD1 matching over 10 bases. This CDR3 comprises 13 residues. Germline V lookup: CDR1 MDHEN, CDR2 SYDVKM. Trimming cost V 7 bases and J 6 bases; bases outside gene matches: 6. The CDR3 region has the DNA TGTGCCAGCAAAGGACAGGGGGACGTCGAGCAGTACTTC. This translates into CASKGQGDVEQYF.

J is TRBJ2-1 and V is TRBV2; 7 nucleotides align to TRBD1. The CDR3 loop spans 14 amino acids. V was clipped by 8 bases and J by 6 bases; unmatched bases: 10. CDR1 SNHLY and CDR2 FYNNEI come from the germline V gene. DNA for the CDR3: TGTGCCAGCGGTGGACAAACAGGGGTCAATGAGCAGTTCTTC. Translated: CASGGQTGVNEQFF.

V and J are TRBV6-5 and TRBJ1-4; TRBD1 is a possible D gene (5 bases). The germline gives CDR1 MNHEY, CDR2 SVGAGI. V dropped 8 bases and J dropped 8 bases, with 15 bases sitting between them. The CDR3 has 13 residues. CDR3 bases: TGTGCCAGCGGACAATGGGTGGGCGAAAAACTGTTTTTT. Amino acids: CASGQWVGEKLFF.

This chain joins TRBV19 and TRBJ2-5; D is ambiguous. Germline CDR1 reads LNHDA; CDR2 reads SQIVND (reference sequence). This CDR3 contains 13 residues. Trimming removed 3 bases from V and 4 bases from J, with 9 bases in between. The CDR3 loop is CASSITYRETQYF. CDR3 nucleotides: TGTGCCAGTAGTATCACATACAGAGAGACCCAGTACTTC.

The chain employs TRBV5-1 and TRBJ1-1; perhaps TRBD1 as D (6 bases). This CDR3 region has 14 residues. Germline lookup yields CDR1 SGHRS and CDR2 YFSETQ. Trimming removed 4 bases at V and 7 bases at J, with 17 bases between. The CDR3 DNA is TGCGCCAGCAGCCAGAGATGGGGGCCTAGTGAAGCTTTCTTT. Residues: CASSQRWGPSEAFF.

This chain links TRBV11-2 with TRBJ2-5; D might be TRBD2 (6 bases). The V end was cut by 3 bases, the J end by 2 bases, with 7 bases between. The germline V gene has CDR1 SGHAT and CDR2 FQNNGV. CDR3 length: 13 residues. The CDR3 reads CASSFAGQETQYF. CDR3 coding DNA: TGTGCCAGCAGCTTCGCGGGGCAAGAGACCCAGTACTTC.

The chain is built from TRBV11-3 and TRBJ1-5, with D tentatively TRBD1 (6 bases). Germline loops: CDR1 SGHNT, CDR2 YENEEA. The CDR3 is 19 amino acids. Between the trimmed V and J ends, which lost 1 base and 0 bases, there was a span of 19 bases. The CDR3 loop reads CASSLARTDRLYSNQPQHF. CDR3 bases: TGTGCCAGCAGCTTAGCTCGGACGGACAGACTTTATAGCAATCAGCCCCAGCATTTT.

The chain joins TRBV9 to TRBJ2-3; TRBD2 aligns across 9 bases. V dropped 4 bases and J dropped 5; count of bases not matched to a gene: 5. Looked up from germline, CDR1 is SGDLS and CDR2 is YYNGEE. The CDR3 runs 14 residues. CDR3 nucleotide sequence: TGTGCCAGCAGCCCCTTTAGCGGGGGAGATACGCAGTATTTT. Translated, it gives CASSPFSGGDTQYF.

The chain links TRBV7-6 to TRBJ2-7, with 9 bases lining up with TRBD1. This CDR3 contains 16 residues. Germline CDR1 and CDR2: SGHVS and FNYEAQ. Germline trimming cut 0 bases from V and 4 bases from J; bases unmatched to any gene: 7. In DNA form, the CDR3 reads TGTGCCAGCAGCTTAGCTTCCGGGACAGGGTCATACGAGCAGTACTTC. It specifies CASSLASGTGSYEQYF.

There are a few counts of this clone. The chain recombines TRBV19 with TRBJ1-5, with a weak D call TRBD1 (6 bases). V gave up 7 bases and J gave up 6 bases, with 16 bases separating them. Germline V gene data show CDR1 as LNHDA and CDR2 as SQIVND (reference sequence). The CDR3 spans 14 residues. The CDR3 sequence: CASKSGGGVQPQHF. CDR3 DNA sequence: TGTGCCAGTAAATCGGGAGGGGGTGTTCAGCCCCAGCATTTT.

The CDR3 region has the DNA TGTGCCAGCAGCTCTACTAGCACAGATACGCAGTATTTT. Translating it yields CASSSTSTDTQYF. The J gene is TRBJ2-3, the V gene TRBV5-4; D remains ambiguous. V was trimmed by 3 bases and J by 0 bases, leaving 5 bases between them. Germline V gene sequence: CDR1 SGHNT, CDR2 YYREEE (reference sequence). CDR3 size: 13 residues.

The rearrangement joins TRBV27 to TRBJ1-2; D may be TRBD1 (6 bases). Germline-derived CDR1 and CDR2 are MNHEY and SMNVEV (reference sequence). The CDR3 runs 14 residues. V was trimmed by 5 bases and J by 2 bases, leaving 12 bases between them. CDR3 protein: CASSATGTNYGYTF. As DNA, the CDR3 is TGTGCCAGCAGTGCCACCGGGACAAACTATGGCTACACCTTC.

The chain employs TRBV19 and TRBJ1-1, with 8 bases identical to TRBD1. Germline V lookup: CDR1 LNHDA, CDR2 SQIVND (reference sequence). The V segment lost 6 bases and the J segment 4 bases; nucleotides outside the gene matches: 7. The CDR3 is 14 residues long. The CDR3 sequence is CASSAGGGGTEAFF. In DNA, the CDR3 is TGTGCCAGTAGCGCAGGGGGCGGCGGCACTGAAGCTTTCTTT.

The V gene is TRBV6-5, the J gene TRBJ2-7; tentative D call: TRBD2 (6 bases). Germline V gene lookup returns CDR1 MNHEY and CDR2 SVGAGI. CDR3 size: 15 residues. V lost 6 bases and J 4 bases, leaving 19 bases between the germline ends. The CDR3 reads CASRYLQGGSYEQYF. DNA for the CDR3: TGTGCCAGCAGGTATCTGCAGGGAGGCTCGTACGAGCAGTACTTC.

The chain is built from TRBV7-9 and TRBJ2-7; D uncertain. From germline, CDR1 is SEHNR and CDR2 FQNEAQ (reference sequence). The CDR3 contains 14 residues. The germline V and J ends were trimmed by 2 bases and 4 bases, with 12 bases remaining between them. CDR3 region: CASSLLPAEYEQYF. Here the CDR3 DNA reads TGTGCCAGCAGCTTACTTCCCGCCGAGTACGAGCAGTACTTC. The variable domain in full, completed from reference TRBV7-9 and TRBJ2-7, reads DTGVSQNPRHKITKRGQNVTFRCDPISEHNRLYWYRQTLGQGPEFLTYFQNEAQLEKSRLLSDRFSAERPKGSFSTLEIQRTEQGDSAMYLCASSLLPAEYEQYFGPGTRLTVT.

The gene calls are TRBV5-1 and TRBJ2-3, with 7 bases fitting TRBD1. V was clipped by 4 bases and J by 5 bases; unmatched bases: 13. The CDR3 contains 16 residues. Germline-derived CDR1 and CDR2 are SGHRS and YFSETQ. The CDR3 here is CASSRDRVNLGDTQYF. Written as DNA, the CDR3 is TGCGCCAGCAGCCGAGACAGGGTCAACCTGGGAGATACGCAGTATTTT. The full variable domain, rest sourced from reference TRBV5-1 and TRBJ2-3, is KAGVTQTPRYLIKTRGQQVTLSCSPISGHRSVSWYQQTPGQGLQFLFEYFSETQRNKGNFPGRFSGRQFSNSRSEMNVSTLELGDSALYLCASSRDRVNLGDTQYFGPGTRLTVL.

This chain connects TRBV5-1 to TRBJ2-7, with 8 nucleotides matching TRBD1. Germline V gene sequence: CDR1 SGHRS, CDR2 YFSETQ. After removal of 2 bases from V and 6 bases from J, the junction contained 7 bases not matched to a gene. The CDR3 loop spans 14 amino acids. The CDR3 region is CASSFGQGLAEQYF. For the CDR3, the DNA is TGCGCCAGCAGCTTCGGACAGGGATTGGCCGAGCAGTACTTC.